The rows below give T cell receptor beta chains drawn from one sample of a study of cytomegalovirus exposure and HLA in healthy donors. Profiled with immunoSEQ multiplex PCR; TCRdb holds only in-frame clones, not every one. The data contain 150,000 to 200,000 clones, roughly 79% of them seen just once; the ten biggest clones take up 1.5% to 2%. Sequenced input: PBMCs. The receptors derive from a man aged 25-45 years in good health and CMV-seronegative. Each CDR3 is given with its conserved first and last residue. Clone size is not always given. Where it is, it says once, few, many or a class for expanded clones.

J	V	size	CDR3
TRBJ2-7	TRBV2	-	CASTRTSVSYEQYF
TRBJ1-6	TRBV2	-	CASRSSYNSPLHF
TRBJ2-2	TRBV5-4	-	CASSLVGRVGELFF
TRBJ2-3	TRBV5-1	-	CASSSILAGSTDTQYF
TRBJ1-2	TRBV15	-	CATSTWTGVAYGYTF
TRBJ2-7	TRBV5-4	-	CASSFTNNEQYF
-	TRBV13	-	CASSPSTGTSGYEQYF
TRBJ2-3	TRBV30	-	CAWNWPEGTQYF
TRBJ2-1	TRBV5-4	-	CASSSTGTSYYNEQFF
TRBJ2-2	TRBV7-9	-	CASSLVGGGSTGELFF
TRBJ1-1	TRBV9	once	CASTPRRGGFSEAFF
TRBJ2-1	TRBV29-1	-	CSVLRQGLFNEQFF